The 19 T cell receptor beta chains given below trace back to one sample, sequenced in a study of T cells after posttransplantation cyclophosphamide. Repertoires were generated with immunoSEQ multiplex PCR, while TCRdb's copy carries only in-frame clones and drops some. This sample has 40,000 to 55,000 clones, each found more than once. The sequencing input was PBMCs. Every receptor here comes from a middle-aged man in good health, CMV-negative, and a related stem cell transplant donor.

This clone was seen many times. V is TRBV27 and J is TRBJ1-5; TRBD1 might be the D (5 bases). Germline V lookup: CDR1 MNHEY, CDR2 SMNVEV (reference sequence). Trimming pared 3 bases from V and 7 bases from J, leaving 13 bases between. This CDR3 is built from 14 residues. CDR3 residues: CASSLTETVQPQHF. DNA of the CDR3: TGTGCCAGCAGTTTGACAGAAACGGTCCAGCCCCAGCATTTT.

There are many counts of this clone. This rearrangement joins TRBV6-5 to TRBJ1-2; 10 positions match TRBD1. J was trimmed by 4 bases and V by 5 bases; bases with no gene match: 1. The CDR3 loop spans 13 amino acids. Germline CDR1 MNHEY, CDR2 SVGAGI. CDR3 protein: CASSRDRGYGYTF. The DNA of the CDR3 is TGTGCCAGCAGTCGGGACAGGGGCTATGGCTACACCTTC.

This clone was found many times. The chain uses TRBV19 and TRBJ2-7, with a tentative D call TRBD1 (6 bases). The V gene lost 1 base and the J gene lost 7 bases, with 11 bases spanning the gap. Per germline, CDR1 LNHDA and CDR2 SQIVND (reference sequence). The CDR3 is 13 residues long. The CDR3 bases are TGTGCCAGTAGTATAGTACAGGGCTCGGAGCAGTACTTC. Its protein product is CASSIVQGSEQYF.

The sample holds many counts of this clone. The chain has TRBV7-9 and TRBJ2-1; D gene ambiguous. The length of the CDR3 is 13 residues. Deletions cut 8 bases from V and 3 bases from J, with 11 bases between. The V gene's germline CDR1 is SEHNR and CDR2 FQNEAQ (reference sequence). CDR3 sequence: CASATVNYNEQFF. CDR3 nucleotides: TGTGCCAGCGCTACGGTCAACTACAATGAGCAGTTCTTC.

In its sample, this clone was seen many times. V gene TRBV7-2 combines with J gene TRBJ2-4; a possible D gene is TRBD1 (5 bases). Germline CDR1 reads SGHTA; CDR2 reads FQGNSA. V shed 6 bases and J shed 10 bases, with 13 bases lying between them. CDR3 length: 12 amino acids. Here the CDR3 DNA reads TGTGCCAGCAGTCGCGACAGTCTAATTCAGTACTTC. This codes for CASSRDSLIQYF.

The table lists this clone with many counts. The V call is TRBV4-1, the J call TRBJ2-1, with 8 bases identical to TRBD2. With 6 bases clipped from V and 5 bases from J, the junction kept 9 bases outside the gene matches. Looked up from germline, CDR1 is MGHRA and CDR2 is YSYEKL. This CDR3 spans 15 amino acids. CDR3 region: CASSQTGLGNNEQFF. The CDR3 DNA sequence: TGCGCCAGCAGTCAAACGGGACTAGGGAACAATGAGCAGTTCTTC.

This clone was counted ten times or more. The chain is built from TRBV20-1 and TRBJ2-3; 7 bases agree with TRBD2. The CDR3 contains 10 residues. With 5 bases clipped from V and 12 bases from J, the junction kept 5 bases outside the gene matches. The germline V gene has CDR1 DFQATT and CDR2 SNEGSKA (reference sequence). The CDR3 is CSASRLAQYF. In DNA form, the CDR3 reads TGCAGTGCTTCACGACTAGCCCAGTATTTT.

This clone was counted many times. CDR3 protein: CASTLGSAGNTEAFF. CDR3 DNA: TGTGCCAGTACTCTCGGGAGCGCGGGGAACACTGAAGCTTTCTTT. The chain couples TRBV19 to TRBJ1-1; no reliable D call. V lost 7 bases and J lost 1, with 16 bases in between. Germline V gives CDR1 LNHDA, CDR2 SQIVND (reference sequence). CDR3 length equals 15 residues.

This clone was picked up many times. The chain uses TRBV28 and TRBJ2-5; 8 bases fit TRBD1. The CDR3 extends over 14 amino acids. V gave up 5 bases and J gave up 3 bases; unmatched junction bases: 5. The germline V gene encodes CDR1 MDHEN and CDR2 SYDVKM. The CDR3 region is CASSPQDREETQYF. The CDR3 nucleotides are TGTGCCAGCAGTCCCCAGGACAGGGAAGAGACCCAGTACTTC.

This clone was counted at least ten times. The J gene is TRBJ1-2, the V gene TRBV6-5; 8 bases align to TRBD1. V trimming: 9 bases; J trimming: 1 base; junction bases outside the gene matches: 4. There are 13 residues in the CDR3. From germline, CDR1 is MNHEY and CDR2 SVGAGI. Here the CDR3 DNA reads TGTGCCAGTCACAGGGGGAGTAACTATGGCTACACCTTC. Its protein product is CASHRGSNYGYTF.

This clone was seen repeatedly, ten times or more. This chain connects TRBV9 to TRBJ1-5; maybe TRBD1 (6 bases). CDR3 length: 15 amino acids. Trimming shortened V by 0 bases and J by 1 base, and 8 bases separated the two germline ends. Germline assignment: CDR1 SGDLS and CDR2 YYNGEE. CDR3 protein: CASSVEGTSNQPQHF. CDR3 coding DNA: TGTGCCAGCAGCGTAGAAGGGACAAGCAATCAGCCCCAGCATTTT.

This clone occurred a few times. The rearrangement links TRBV7-2 to TRBJ1-6; D unclear. Between the trimmed V and J ends, which lost 3 bases and 0 bases, there was a span of 15 bases. CDR3 length: 18 amino acids. Germline V gene lookup returns CDR1 SGHTA and CDR2 FQGNSA. The CDR3 nucleotides are TGTGCCAGCAGCTTTAGCGGGGTTCAAAACTCCTATAATTCACCCCTCCACTTT. It codes for CASSFSGVQNSYNSPLHF.

The table lists this clone with many counts. The chain couples TRBV5-1 to TRBJ2-1; D might be TRBD1 (7 bases). With 0 bases removed from V and 9 bases from J, the gap between germline ends came to 13 bases. Germline CDR1 and CDR2: SGHRS and YFSETQ. The CDR3 sequence is 14 residues long. The CDR3 bases are TGCGCCAGCAGCTTGGAACACAGGGGAGGTGAGCAGTTCTTC. This gives the protein CASSLEHRGGEQFF.

At least ten counts were recorded for this clone. The rearrangement joins TRBV6-1 to TRBJ2-7; 9 nucleotides agree with TRBD1. The CDR3 consists of 15 residues. V shed 3 bases and J 0 bases; nucleotides not matched to a gene: 3. CDR1 and CDR2 from the germline V gene are MNHNS and SASEGT. CDR3 loop: CASSDSTGGSYEQYF. The CDR3 DNA sequence: TGTGCCAGCAGTGACTCGACAGGGGGCTCCTACGAGCAGTACTTC.

This clone was detected many times. The chain's CDR3 is CASSPGATYEQYF. The CDR3 DNA reads as TGTGCCAGCAGTCCAGGGGCCACCTACGAGCAGTACTTC. This chain joins TRBV6-5 and TRBJ2-7, with D possibly TRBD1 on 6 matching bases. Trimming shortened V by 5 bases and J by 2 bases, and 10 bases separated the two germline ends. Germline V CDR1 and CDR2: MNHEY, SVGAGI. CDR3 length: 13 amino acids.

This clone was observed many times. This sequence joins TRBV18 and TRBJ2-3; 7 nucleotides line up with TRBD1. V lost 6 bases and J lost 6; bases outside the gene matches: 6. The CDR3 spans 13 residues. Germline lookup yields CDR1 KGHSH and CDR2 LQKENI. CDR3 in DNA: TGTGCCAGCTCTCAGACAGGGCCGGATACGCAGTATTTT. Translating gives CASSQTGPDTQYF.

This clone was observed many times. The chain employs TRBV10-3 and TRBJ2-3, with 10 bases aligning to TRBD2. CDR3 length: 18 residues. The germline V gene encodes CDR1 ENHRY and CDR2 SYGVKD. Trimming cost V 3 bases and J 4 bases; bases outside gene matches: 13. CDR3 protein: CAISDLTSGERPADTQYF. The CDR3 coding sequence is TGTGCCATCAGTGATCTTACTAGCGGGGAGAGGCCCGCAGATACGCAGTATTTT.

This clone was recorded at least ten times. J is TRBJ1-2 and V is TRBV27; D not resolved. The germline V and J ends were trimmed by 3 bases and 0 bases, with 5 bases remaining between them. The CDR3 totals 13 residues. The germline V gene has CDR1 MNHEY and CDR2 SMNVEV (reference sequence). This chain's CDR3 is CASSFGPNYGYTF. As DNA, the CDR3 is TGTGCCAGCAGTTTTGGCCCTAACTATGGCTACACCTTC.

This chain joins TRBV14 and TRBJ2-5; TRBD2 aligns across 12 bases. The better agreement between TRBJ2-7 and the DNA end casts doubt on the J call. This CDR3 region has 18 residues. Germline values: CDR1 SGHDN, CDR2 FVKESK. As DNA, the CDR3 is TGTGCCAGCAGCCAAGAAGTGCGGACTAGCGGGGTTGGATACGAGCAGTACTTC. Amino acid sequence: CASSQEVRTSGVGYEQYF.